Each of the 13 T cell receptor beta chains below was sequenced from the same sample in a study of blood T cell repertoires in COVID-19 (dated by TCRdb to about 2020). Libraries were made using the immunoSEQ multiplex PCR assay. Imported from immuneACCESS, the table was reduced by TCRdb to in-frame sequences with V and J called. These copies leave out some clones; in studies compared against another copy, an unresolved V gene accounts for under half, and the cause of the remainder is not known. This sample holds 120,000 or so clones; approximately 83% were observed only once. About 17% of the sample rests with the top ten. The sequencing sample was made of peripheral blood. The receptor set was obtained from a woman aged 45-60 years with acute or convalescent COVID-19.

The rearrangement links TRBV18 to TRBJ1-5; 9 nucleotides line up with TRBD1. The V gene's germline CDR1 is KGHSH and CDR2 LQKENI. The V and J ends lost 5 bases and 4 bases, in that order; junction bases with no gene match: 3. The CDR3 length is 14 residues. Here the CDR3 reads CASSTGTGNQPQHF. In nucleotides, the CDR3 is TGTGCCAGCTCAACGGGGACAGGGAATCAGCCCCAGCATTTT.

This clone was seen only a few times. The CDR3, as DNA: TGTGCCAGCAGTATTGGACAGAACACCGGGGAGCTGTTTTTT. Protein: CASSIGQNTGELFF. V and J are TRBV5-4 and TRBJ2-2, with a tentative D call TRBD1 (5 bases). The CDR3 totals 14 residues. Germline assignment: CDR1 SGHNT and CDR2 YYREEE (reference sequence). V lost 5 bases and J lost 1, with 9 bases in between.

The chain recombines TRBV19 with TRBJ2-3; 13 bases fit TRBD2. Per the germline V gene, CDR1 is LNHDA and CDR2 is SQIVND (reference sequence). The CDR3 runs to 15 residues. The junction had 8 bases not matched to a gene; V was cut back by 10 bases and J by 4 bases. The CDR3 DNA follows: TGTGCCACAAAACGGACTAGCGGGGGAGCAGATACGCAGTATTTT. Translated: CATKRTSGGADTQYF.

The J gene is TRBJ1-2, the V gene TRBV11-2, with 7 bases identical to TRBD1. This CDR3 is 14 amino acids long. V lost 5 bases, J lost 10 bases, and 13 bases stayed unmatched. The germline V gene encodes CDR1 SGHAT and CDR2 FQNNGV. The CDR3 nucleotides are TGTGCCAGCAGCGCAACCGGGACAGTTTTCTCCTACACCTTC. This translates into CASSATGTVFSYTF.

This clone occurred once. The chain uses TRBV28 and TRBJ1-2; 7 bases are a match to TRBD1. CDR3 size: 15 residues. In germline, CDR1 is MDHEN, CDR2 SYDVKM. V dropped 5 bases and J dropped 4; count of bases not matched to a gene: 10. CDR3 DNA: TGTGCCAGCAGTCCCCCACAGGGGCCGGGCTATGGCTACACCTTC. Residues: CASSPPQGPGYGYTF.

Worth noting for this clone: Other DNA sequences in this specimen translate into the identical CDR3. The rearrangement uses TRBV5-1 and TRBJ1-1; TRBD1 might be the D (5 bases). V lost 4 bases, J lost 1 base, and 5 bases lay in between. The CDR3 extends over 12 amino acids. CDR1 and CDR2 from the germline V gene are SGHRS and YFSETQ. The CDR3 nucleotides read TGCGCCAGCAGCAGGGGGAACACTGAAGCTTTCTTT. This translates into CASSRGNTEAFF.

This chain connects TRBV5-5 to TRBJ1-5; TRBD1 agrees at 8 bases. Germline lookup yields CDR1 SGHKS and CDR2 YYEKEE (reference sequence). The CDR3 extends over 15 amino acids. V was clipped by 3 bases and J by 4 bases; unmatched bases: 6. CDR3 DNA sequence: TGTGCCAGCAGCTCAACAGGGGGGTCGAATCAGCCCCAGCATTTT. Translating gives CASSSTGGSNQPQHF.

The chain couples TRBV9 to TRBJ2-3; possibly TRBD1 for D (6 bases). The V gene lost 4 bases and the J gene lost 2 bases, with 8 bases spanning the gap. This CDR3 contains 13 residues. Looked up from germline, CDR1 is SGDLS and CDR2 is YYNGEE. CDR3 nucleotide sequence: TGTGCCAGCAGCAGACAGGACACAGATACGCAGTATTTT. Translation gives CASSRQDTDTQYF.

The chain joins TRBV6-5 to TRBJ2-7; no firm D call. V was shortened by 5 bases and J by 2 bases, with 7 bases between the two germline ends. Germline V lookup: CDR1 MNHEY, CDR2 SVGAGI. The CDR3 covers 12 residues. CDR3 residues: CASSRQTYEQYF. In nucleotides, the CDR3 is TGTGCCAGCAGTCGCCAGACCTACGAGCAGTACTTC.

The V gene is TRBV5-6, the J gene TRBJ1-6; D is ambiguous. Trimming removed 2 bases from V and 9 bases from J, with 12 bases in between. The V gene's germline CDR1 is SGHDT and CDR2 YYEEEE. The CDR3 consists of 14 residues. Written as DNA, the CDR3 is TGTGCCAGCAGCTTTTCCGGGAATGGTTCACCCCTCCACTTT. Translation gives CASSFSGNGSPLHF.

The CDR3 DNA sequence: TGTGCCAGCGGCATTGAAGGGGGCGGGGATCAGCCCCAGCATTTT. Translating it yields CASGIEGGGDQPQHF. The chain couples TRBV21-1 to TRBJ1-5; TRBD1 is the table's D call and was not checked against the DNA. TRBV21-1 is tagged as a pseudogene. This CDR3 has 15 amino acids.

A few counts support this clone. The CDR3 sequence: CASSPGHGRTYEQYF. Written as DNA, the CDR3 is TGTGCCAGTAGTCCAGGGCACGGACGGACCTACGAGCAGTACTTC. The rearrangement links TRBV19 to TRBJ2-7; D is possibly TRBD1 (5 bases). V gave up 5 bases and J gave up 2 bases, with 16 bases separating them. This CDR3 region has 15 residues. CDR1 LNHDA and CDR2 SQIVND come from the germline V gene (reference sequence).

In nucleotides, the CDR3 is TGCAGCGTTGCGGGAGTTTGGACCGGGGAGCTGTTTTTT. Protein sequence: CSVAGVWTGELFF. J is TRBJ2-2 and V is TRBV29-1; D might be TRBD2 (6 bases). Per the germline V gene, CDR1 is SQVTM and CDR2 is ANQGSEA. The CDR3 is 13 residues long. Trimming shortened V by 4 bases and J by 5 bases, and 11 bases separated the two germline ends.